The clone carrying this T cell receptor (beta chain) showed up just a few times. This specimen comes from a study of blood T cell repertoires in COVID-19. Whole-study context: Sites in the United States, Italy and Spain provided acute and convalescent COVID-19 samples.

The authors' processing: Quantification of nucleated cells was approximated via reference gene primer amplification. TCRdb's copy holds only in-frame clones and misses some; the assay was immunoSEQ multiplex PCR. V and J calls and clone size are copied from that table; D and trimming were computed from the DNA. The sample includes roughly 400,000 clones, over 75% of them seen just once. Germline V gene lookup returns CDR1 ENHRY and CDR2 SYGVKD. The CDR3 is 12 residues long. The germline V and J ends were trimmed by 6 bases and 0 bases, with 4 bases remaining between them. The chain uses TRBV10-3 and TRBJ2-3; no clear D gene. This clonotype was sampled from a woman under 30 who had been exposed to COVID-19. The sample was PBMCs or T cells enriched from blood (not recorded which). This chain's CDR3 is CAIRLSTDTQYF. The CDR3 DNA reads TGTGCCATCAGACTGAGCACAGATACGCAGTATTTT.